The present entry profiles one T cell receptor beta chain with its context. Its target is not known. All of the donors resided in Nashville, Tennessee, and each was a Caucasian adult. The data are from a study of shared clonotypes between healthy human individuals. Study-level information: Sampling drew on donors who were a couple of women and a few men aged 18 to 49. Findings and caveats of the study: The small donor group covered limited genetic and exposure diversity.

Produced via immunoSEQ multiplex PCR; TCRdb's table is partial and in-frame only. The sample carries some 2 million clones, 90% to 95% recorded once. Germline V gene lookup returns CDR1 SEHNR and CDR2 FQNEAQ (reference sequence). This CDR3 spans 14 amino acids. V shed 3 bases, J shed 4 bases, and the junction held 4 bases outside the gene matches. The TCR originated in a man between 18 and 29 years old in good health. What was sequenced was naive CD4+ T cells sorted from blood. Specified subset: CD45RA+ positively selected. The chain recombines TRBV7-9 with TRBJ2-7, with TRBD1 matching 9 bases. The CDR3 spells CASSFTGGMYEQYF. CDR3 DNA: TGTGCCAGCAGCTTCACAGGGGGCATGTACGAGCAGTACTTC.